This is a list of T cell receptor beta chains from one sample in a study of spatial heterogeneity in lung cancer. TCRdb passed the 5' RACE reads through MiXCR, listing each CDR3 protein once. The sample lists 10,000 to 15,000 distinct CDR3 sequences, less than 4.5% occurring once. Sequenced here: PBMCs, sampled at surgery. The source of these receptors is a male donor with early-stage non-small cell lung cancer. The CDR3 runs from the conserved cysteine through the conserved F or W. D genes are given only for firm matches. Where a row states a size, it is once, few, many or the class of an expanded clone; other rows omit it.

v_call	d_call	j_call	clone_size	cdr3_nt	cdr3_aa
TRBV5-6	.	TRBJ2-1	many	TGTGCCAGCAGCTTGGCTTTCCAGGCTCAGTTCTTC	CASSLAFQAQFF
TRBV7-3	TRBD1	TRBJ2-5	many	TGTGCCAGCAGCTCTCGGACAGGGTACCAAGAGACCCAGTACTTC	CASSSRTGYQETQYF
TRBV20-1	TRBD2	TRBJ2-3	many	TGCAGTGGGGAACTAGCGGGTCCCCTAGATACGCAGTATTTT	CSGELAGPLDTQYF
TRBV19	TRBD1	TRBJ1-5	many	TGTGCCAGTACCTTCGGGACAGGGGGCGATCAGCCCCAGCATTTT	CASTFGTGGDQPQHF
TRBV5-5	.	TRBJ1-1	.	TGTGCCAGCAGCTCCGAAAGGACGGTGAAGGGGGACACTGAAGCTTTCTTT	CASSSERTVKGDTEAFF
TRBV12-3/TRBV12-4	TRBD2	TRBJ2-1	many	TGTGCCAGCAGTCCCCGGGGTAGCGGGAGTAGTAATGAGCAGTTCTTC	CASSPRGSGSSNEQFF
TRBV7-9	TRBD2	TRBJ2-3	many	TGTGCCAGCAGCCCCCTAGCGGTACTCCCCACAGATACGCAGTATTTT	CASSPLAVLPTDTQYF
TRBV2	TRBD2	TRBJ2-7	many	TGTGCCAGCAGTGAAGGACTAGCGGACTTTTACGAGCAGTACTTC	CASSEGLADFYEQYF
TRBV6-2/TRBV6-3	TRBD2	TRBJ2-1	many	TGTGCCAGCAGTTACGGCGGGAGGGCCTACAATGAGCAGTTCTTC	CASSYGGRAYNEQFF
TRBV7-9	TRBD1	TRBJ1-1	many	TGTGCCAGCAGCTCCAGGGGGCAGGACACTGAAGCTTTCTTT	CASSSRGQDTEAFF
TRBV14	.	TRBJ2-1	many	TGTGCCAGCAGCCAACAGGGCCCCTACAATGAGCAGTTCTTC	CASSQQGPYNEQFF
TRBV3-1	TRBD2	TRBJ2-1	many	TGTGCCAGCAGCCCTAGCGGGGATTCCTACAATGAGCAGTTCTTC	CASSPSGDSYNEQFF
TRBV9	.	TRBJ2-7	many	TGTGCCAGCAGCCCCGACTGGTACGAGCAGTACTTC	CASSPDWYEQYF
TRBV6-2/TRBV6-3	TRBD2	TRBJ2-3	many	TGTGCCAGCCAACTCCTAGCGGGATCAGATACGCAGTATTTT	CASQLLAGSDTQYF
TRBV6-1	.	TRBJ2-2	many	TGTGCCAGCAGGACACCGAACACCGGGGAGCTGTTTTTT	CASRTPNTGELFF
TRBV28	TRBD1	TRBJ2-7	many	TGTGCCAGCAGGACGGGACAGGGTGCCTCCTACGAGCAGTACTTC	CASRTGQGASYEQYF
TRBV2	TRBD1	TRBJ2-7	many	TGTGCCAGCAGATGGACAGGGGGATCCTACGAGCAGTACTTC	CASRWTGGSYEQYF
TRBV4-3	.	TRBJ1-4	few	TGCGCCAGCAGCCATATGGACCCGGGACGGGAAAAACTGTTTTTT	CASSHMDPGREKLFF
TRBV12-5	.	TRBJ2-1	few	TGTGCTAGTGGTTCAGTTAATGAGCAGTTCTTC	CASGSVNEQFF
TRBV20-1	TRBD1	TRBJ2-7	many	TGCAGTTCCTCCGGACAGGACCGCTACGAGCAGTACTTC	CSSSGQDRYEQYF
TRBV10-3	.	TRBJ2-1	few	TGTGCCATCAGTCCCCGGGGCCAGCAACACAATGAGCAGTTCTTC	CAISPRGQQHNEQFF
TRBV7-2	.	TRBJ2-1	medium-sized	TGTGCCAGCAGCTTAGGACTGCGGGACTCACAAAATGAGCAGTTCTTC	CASSLGLRDSQNEQFF
TRBV20-1	TRBD2	TRBJ2-3	few	TGCAGTGCTAGAGATCTGCAACTAGCGGACACAGATACGCAGTATTTT	CSARDLQLADTDTQYF
TRBV7-9	.	TRBJ2-2	many	TGTGCCAGCAGCAACGGGCCGAACACCGGGGAGCTGTTTTTT	CASSNGPNTGELFF
TRBV3-1	.	TRBJ2-7	many	TGTGCCAGCAGCCACTCCTACGAGCAGTACTTC	CASSHSYEQYF
TRBV4-1	TRBD1	TRBJ1-3	many	TGCGCCAGCAGCACTTGGACAGGGGATCGGAGAAACACCATATATTTT	CASSTWTGDRRNTIYF
TRBV4-1	.	TRBJ2-2	.	TGCGCCAGCAGCCCTTCTGGGACCGGGGAGCTGTTTTTT	CASSPSGTGELFF
TRBV28	TRBD2	TRBJ2-1	many	TGTGCCAGCACCCCACTAGCGGGAGGAAACAATGAGCAGTTCTTC	CASTPLAGGNNEQFF
TRBV10-3	TRBD2	TRBJ2-1	many	TGTGCCACGAACCAGGCTAGCGGGAGAAGTTCGATCTCGAGCTCCTACAATGAGCAGTTCTTC	CATNQASGRSSISSSYNEQFF
TRBV7-2	TRBD2	TRBJ2-1	many	TGTGCCAGCAGCTTAGAACTAGCGACCTACAATGAGCAGTTCTTC	CASSLELATYNEQFF
TRBV5-4	TRBD2	TRBJ2-7	many	TGTGCCAGCAGCTTGTCGGGGACTAGCTACGAGCAGTACTTC	CASSLSGTSYEQYF
TRBV15	.	TRBJ2-1	many	TGTGCCACCAGTCCCGACTACAATGAGCAGTTCTTC	CATSPDYNEQFF
TRBV7-9	.	TRBJ2-7	many	TGTGCCAGCAGCTTAGGGTACAGGGACGAGCAGTACTTC	CASSLGYRDEQYF
TRBV7-8	.	TRBJ2-1	many	TGTGCCAGCAGCTTAGGTTCCCAAGCCTACAATGAGCAGTTCTTC	CASSLGSQAYNEQFF
TRBV7-2	.	TRBJ1-1	many	TGTGCCAGCAGGGATAACACTGAAGCTTTCTTT	CASRDNTEAFF
TRBV29-1	.	TRBJ2-3	many	TGCAGCGCCTCCGGGACCTCTAGCACAGATACGCAGTATTTT	CSASGTSSTDTQYF
TRBV5-1	.	TRBJ2-5	many	TGCGCCAGCAGCTTGTTAGGCCAAGAGACCCAGTACTTC	CASSLLGQETQYF
TRBV7-8	.	TRBJ2-4	many	TGTGCCAGCAGCCAAGAGGACATTCAGTACTTC	CASSQEDIQYF
TRBV6-6	TRBD1	TRBJ2-7	.	TGTGCCAGCACCGGGGAGACAGGGAGCTCCTACGAGCAGTACTTC	CASTGETGSSYEQYF
TRBV2	TRBD2	TRBJ2-5	many	TGTGCCAGCACGGCGGGGAGGGAAGAGACCCAGTACTTC	CASTAGREETQYF
TRBV7-2	.	TRBJ2-2	.	TGTGCCAGCAGCTTATGGCAGGGGACCACCGGGGAGCTGTTTTTT	CASSLWQGTTGELFF
TRBV20-1	.	TRBJ2-3	many	TGCAGTGTTGACGGGGTAGATACGCAGTATTTT	CSVDGVDTQYF
TRBV6-6	.	TRBJ2-7	many	TGTGCCAGCAGTTACTTGGGACCCGAGCAGTACTTC	CASSYLGPEQYF
TRBV27	.	TRBJ2-7	many	TGTGCCAGCAGGGGGGGTCCCTACGAGCAGTACTTC	CASRGGPYEQYF
TRBV11-2	TRBD1	TRBJ2-1	many	TGTGCCAGCAGCGTCCGGGACAGGGGGTGGAATGAGCAGTTCTTC	CASSVRDRGWNEQFF
TRBV7-9	.	TRBJ2-5	many	TGTGCCAGCAGCGCCGGATGGTGGGGCATCGGCCAAGAGACCCAGTACTTC	CASSAGWWGIGQETQYF